This T cell receptor (beta chain) was retrieved from a study of T cells in Graves' hyperthyroidism and ophthalmopathy. In the study overall: Specimen type is peripheral blood, collected at initial diagnosis prior to any treatment.

Findings and caveats of the study: Blood also carried most thyroid clonotypes expanded above 0.001.

The source material, RNA transcripts, was used to amplify TCR beta CDR3 regions. The HTBI set primed first-round TCR CDR3 RT-PCR. MiXCR was run by TCRdb on the multiplex PCR reads, yielding one entry per CDR3 protein. The sample yields hundreds of thousands of distinct CDR3 sequences, about 15% seen once. At least ten counts were recorded for this clonotype. Antigen: not known. The PBMCs were sourced from fresh peripheral blood (more than 9 ml). Specimen: blood. The receptor was isolated from a man between 18 and 35 years old with Graves' ophthalmopathy.

The CDR3: CASSHMAYNEQFF. The CDR3 DNA follows: TGTGCCAGCAGCCACATGGCGTACAATGAGCAGTTCTTC. The chain is built from TRBV11-1 and TRBJ2-1; D not certain. V was shortened by 5 bases and J by 4 bases, with 9 bases between the two germline ends. Per the germline V gene, CDR1 is SGHAT and CDR2 is FQDESV (reference sequence). This CDR3 region has 13 residues.